This is a list of T cell receptor beta chains from one sample in a study of cytotoxic CD8 clonotypes in ibrutinib-treated CLL. Generated by immunoSEQ multiplex PCR, the TCRdb table keeps only in-frame clones and is missing some. The table lists more than 150,000 clones, over 55% of them singletons. The sample consisted of PBMCs, taken after 24 months of ibrutinib treatment. The source is a human donor with chronic lymphocytic leukemia. CDR3s include the opening cysteine and the closing phenylalanine or tryptophan. The D gene is left open where the match is weak. Expanded clones are given a class, and other clones once, few, many or no size at all.

v_call	d_call	j_call	clone_size	cdr3_length	cdr3_aa	cdr3_nt
TRBV5-1	.	TRBJ1-2	.	14	CASSLSPGEDGYTF	TGCGCCAGCAGCTTGAGTCCGGGGGAAGATGGCTACACCTTC
TRBV19	.	TRBJ1-5	once	15	CASSIDFGVFQPQHF	TGTGCCAGTAGTATAGATTTTGGGGTTTTCCAGCCCCAGCATTTT
TRBV5-1	.	TRBJ2-7	.	15	CASSLVLAANYEQYF	TGCGCCAGCAGCTTGGTTTTAGCGGCAAACTACGAGCAGTACTTC
TRBV29-1	TRBD1	TRBJ1-1	.	14	CSAYATGGSTEAFF	TGCAGCGCTTATGCTACAGGGGGAAGTACTGAAGCTTTCTTT
TRBV4-2	.	TRBJ2-4	.	13	CASSNGGGDIQYF	TGTGCCAGCAGCAACGGAGGCGGGGACATTCAGTACTTC
TRBV19	.	TRBJ2-2	.	12	CASSRQVGELFF	TGTGCCAGTAGCCGGCAGGTGGGGGAGCTGTTTTTT
TRBV5-8	.	TRBJ2-7	.	14	CASSLAVVAYEQYF	TGTGCCAGCAGCTTGGCTGTTGTGGCCTACGAGCAGTACTTC
TRBV9	.	TRBJ1-2	few	12	CASSEQAYGYTF	TGTGCCAGCAGCGAACAGGCCTATGGCTACACCTTC
TRBV5-4	TRBD2	TRBJ2-5	once	15	CASSFLAGQQETQYF	TGTGCCAGCAGCTTCTTAGCGGGGCAACAAGAGACCCAGTACTTC
TRBV18	.	TRBJ2-7	.	15	CASSPPSGNGYEQYF	TGTGCCAGCTCACCACCGTCAGGGAACGGTTACGAGCAGTACTTC
TRBV4-1	.	TRBJ2-7	.	16	CASSQDWGTGTYEQYF	TGCGCCAGCAGCCAAGATTGGGGGACCGGTACCTACGAGCAGTACTTC
TRBV6-6	.	TRBJ1-1	.	13	CASSLDRNTEAFF	TGTGCCAGCAGTCTGGACAGGAACACTGAAGCTTTCTTT